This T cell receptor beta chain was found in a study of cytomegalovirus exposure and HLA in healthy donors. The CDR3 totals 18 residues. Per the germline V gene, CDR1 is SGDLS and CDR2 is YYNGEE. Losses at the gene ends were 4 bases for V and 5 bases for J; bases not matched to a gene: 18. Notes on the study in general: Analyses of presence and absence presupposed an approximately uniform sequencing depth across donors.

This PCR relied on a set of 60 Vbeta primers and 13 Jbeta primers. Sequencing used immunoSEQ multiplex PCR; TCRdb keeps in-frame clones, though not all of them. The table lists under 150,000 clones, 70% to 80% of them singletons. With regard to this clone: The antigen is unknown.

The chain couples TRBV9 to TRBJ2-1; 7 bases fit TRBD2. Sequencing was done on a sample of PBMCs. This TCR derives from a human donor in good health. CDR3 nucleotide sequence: TGTGCCAGCAGCCCCGGAAGGAGGGAGGGGAGTCGAGACAATGAGCAGTTCTTC. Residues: CASSPGRREGSRDNEQFF.